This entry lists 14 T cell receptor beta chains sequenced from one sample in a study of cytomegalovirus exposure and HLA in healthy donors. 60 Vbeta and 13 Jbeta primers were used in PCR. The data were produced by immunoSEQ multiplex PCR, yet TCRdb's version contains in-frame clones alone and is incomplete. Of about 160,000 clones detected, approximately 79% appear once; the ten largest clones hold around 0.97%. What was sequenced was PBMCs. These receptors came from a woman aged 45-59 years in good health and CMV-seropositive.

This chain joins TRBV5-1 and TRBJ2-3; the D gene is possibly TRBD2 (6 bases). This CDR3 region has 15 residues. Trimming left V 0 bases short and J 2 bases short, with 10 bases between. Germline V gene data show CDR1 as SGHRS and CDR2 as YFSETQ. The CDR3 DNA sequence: TGCGCCAGCAGCTTGGCGGCGGGGTCCACAGATACGCAGTATTTT. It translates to CASSLAAGSTDTQYF.

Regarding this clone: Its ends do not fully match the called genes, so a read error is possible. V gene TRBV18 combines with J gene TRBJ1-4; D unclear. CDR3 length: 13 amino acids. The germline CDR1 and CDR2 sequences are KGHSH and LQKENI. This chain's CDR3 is CASSRGVNDKLFF. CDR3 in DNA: TGTGCCAGCTCACGGGGAGTCAATGACAAACTGTTTTTT.

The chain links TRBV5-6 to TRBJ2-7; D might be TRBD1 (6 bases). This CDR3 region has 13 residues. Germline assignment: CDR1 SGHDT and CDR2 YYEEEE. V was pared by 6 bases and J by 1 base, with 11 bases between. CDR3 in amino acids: CASTPQGSYEQYF. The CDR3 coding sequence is TGTGCCAGCACCCCGCAGGGGTCCTACGAGCAGTACTTC.

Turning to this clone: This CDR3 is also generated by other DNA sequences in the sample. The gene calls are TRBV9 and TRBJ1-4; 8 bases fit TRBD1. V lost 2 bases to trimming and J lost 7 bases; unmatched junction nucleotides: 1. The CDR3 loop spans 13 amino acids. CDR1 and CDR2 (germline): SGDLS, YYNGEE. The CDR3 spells CASSVGTGEKLFF. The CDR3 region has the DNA TGTGCCAGCAGCGTGGGGACAGGTGAAAAACTGTTTTTT.

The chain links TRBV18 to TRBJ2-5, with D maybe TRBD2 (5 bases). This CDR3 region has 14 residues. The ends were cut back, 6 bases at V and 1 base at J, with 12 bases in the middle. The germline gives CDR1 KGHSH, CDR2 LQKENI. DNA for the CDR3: TGTGCCAGCTCCCCAGCGGCCAGCCAAGAGACCCAGTACTTC. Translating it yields CASSPAASQETQYF.

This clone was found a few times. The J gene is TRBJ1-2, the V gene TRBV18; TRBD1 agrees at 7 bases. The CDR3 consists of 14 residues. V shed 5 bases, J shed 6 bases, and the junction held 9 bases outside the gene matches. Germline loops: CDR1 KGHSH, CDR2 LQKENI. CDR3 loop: CASSFDRVENGYTF. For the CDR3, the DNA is TGTGCCAGCTCATTCGACAGGGTAGAGAATGGCTACACCTTC. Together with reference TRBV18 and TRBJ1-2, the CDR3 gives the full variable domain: NAGVMQNPRHLVRRRGQEARLRCSPMKGHSHVYWYRQLPEEGLKFMVYLQKENIIDESGMPKERFSAEFPKEGPSILRIQQVVRGDSAAYFCASSFDRVENGYTFGSGTRLTVV.

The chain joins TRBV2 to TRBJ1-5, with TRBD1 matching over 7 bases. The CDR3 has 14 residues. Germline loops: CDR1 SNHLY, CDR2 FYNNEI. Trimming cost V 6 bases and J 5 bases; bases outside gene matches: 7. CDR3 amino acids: CASSKDREYQPQHF. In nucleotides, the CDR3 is TGTGCCAGCAGCAAAGACAGGGAGTATCAGCCCCAGCATTTT.

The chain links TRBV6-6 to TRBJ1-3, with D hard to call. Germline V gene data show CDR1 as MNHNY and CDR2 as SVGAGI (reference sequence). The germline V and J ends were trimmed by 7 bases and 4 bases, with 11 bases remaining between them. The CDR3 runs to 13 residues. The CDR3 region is CASTREAGNTIYF. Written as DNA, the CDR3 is TGTGCCAGCACGCGGGAGGCGGGAAACACCATATATTTT.

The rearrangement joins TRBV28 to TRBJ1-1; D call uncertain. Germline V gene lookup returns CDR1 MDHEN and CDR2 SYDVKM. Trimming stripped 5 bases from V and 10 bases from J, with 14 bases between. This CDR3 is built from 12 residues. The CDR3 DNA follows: TGTGCCAGCAGTCCCTTGGCGGTCGGAGCTTTCTTT. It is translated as CASSPLAVGAFF.

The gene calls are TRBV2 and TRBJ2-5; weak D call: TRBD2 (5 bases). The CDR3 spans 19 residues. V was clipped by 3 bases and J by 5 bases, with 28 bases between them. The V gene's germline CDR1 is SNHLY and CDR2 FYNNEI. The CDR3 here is CASSDDHPVAGGLPETQYF. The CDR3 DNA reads TGTGCCAGCAGTGACGACCATCCGGTCGCGGGCGGGTTGCCGGAGACCCAGTACTTC.

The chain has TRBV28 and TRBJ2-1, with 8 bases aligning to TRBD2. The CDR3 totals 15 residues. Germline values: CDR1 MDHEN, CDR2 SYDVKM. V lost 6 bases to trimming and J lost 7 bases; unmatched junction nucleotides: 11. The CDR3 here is CASSRSGTRRNEQFF. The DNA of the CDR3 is TGTGCCAGCAGCCGTAGCGGGACACGGAGGAATGAGCAGTTCTTC.

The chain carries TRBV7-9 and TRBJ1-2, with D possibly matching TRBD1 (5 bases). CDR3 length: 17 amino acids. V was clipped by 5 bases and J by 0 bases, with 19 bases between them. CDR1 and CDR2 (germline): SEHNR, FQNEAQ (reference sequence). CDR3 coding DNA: TGTGCCAGCAGCCCCCGGGGGGGGACTACTTCTAACTATGGCTACACCTTC. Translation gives CASSPRGGTTSNYGYTF.

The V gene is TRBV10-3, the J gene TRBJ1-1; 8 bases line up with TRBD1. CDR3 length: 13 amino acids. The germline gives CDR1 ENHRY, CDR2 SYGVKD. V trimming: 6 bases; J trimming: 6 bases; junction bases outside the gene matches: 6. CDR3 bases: TGTGCCATCAGGGACAGGGAGGGGGCTGAAGCTTTCTTT. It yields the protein CAIRDREGAEAFF.

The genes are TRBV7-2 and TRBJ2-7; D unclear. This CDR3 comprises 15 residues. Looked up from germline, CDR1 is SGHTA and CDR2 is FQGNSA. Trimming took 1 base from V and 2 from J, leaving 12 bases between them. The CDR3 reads CASSLGPLSTYEQYF. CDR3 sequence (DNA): TGTGCCAGCAGCTTAGGTCCACTATCCACCTACGAGCAGTACTTC.